The rows below give T cell receptor beta chains drawn from one sample of a study of T-cell memory formation after mild COVID-19. Via MiXCR, TCRdb re-called the 5' RACE reads, giving one row per CDR3 protein. This sample has about 360,000 distinct CDR3 sequences, with approximately 15% found just once. Input material: PBMCs or a T cell subset sorted from them (not recorded which). The source of these receptors is a man between 18 and 29 years old who had mild COVID-19 (a few samples of this study predate the infection). Cell type and time point are not known. The CDR3 runs from the conserved cysteine through the conserved F or W. D genes are given only for firm matches. Clone size is stated in some rows and not others, as once, few, many or a class when expanded.

.,.,TRBV14,TRBJ2-5,TGTGCCAGCAGCCACGCCGGACGCAGCTCAGAGACCCAGTACTTC,CASSHAGRSSETQYF
.,TRBD2,TRBV25-1,TRBJ2-2,TGTGCCAGCAGTGGCCTAGCGGACTCGAACACCGGGGAGCTGTTTTTT,CASSGLADSNTGELFF
few,TRBD2,TRBV9,TRBJ2-1,TGTGCCAGCACCCCTGGGAGGGGCTCTAACAATGAGCAGTTCTTC,CASTPGRGSNNEQFF
many,TRBD2,TRBV5-1,TRBJ2-2,TGCGCCAGCAGCTTGGATAGCGGGACGAACACCGGGGAGCTGTTTTTT,CASSLDSGTNTGELFF
.,.,TRBV20-1,TRBJ1-1,TGCAGTGCTAGAGATTCGACAGTGAACACTGAAGCTTTCTTT,CSARDSTVNTEAFF
many,.,TRBV5-1,TRBJ1-1,TGCGCCAGCAGCGTTACAGGGACGGGTACTGAAGCTTTCTTT,CASSVTGTGTEAFF
.,TRBD1,TRBV10-3,TRBJ1-5,TGTGCCATCAGTGGGATCGGACAGGTGGCGGGGGGGCCCCAGCATTTT,CAISGIGQVAGGPQHF
many,TRBD1,TRBV12-3/TRBV12-4,TRBJ2-3,TGTGCCAGCAGTTTAGTAGGACAGGCCACAGATACGCAGTATTTT,CASSLVGQATDTQYF
few,.,TRBV12-3/TRBV12-4,TRBJ1-5,TGTGCCAGCAGTTTAGGGGACGTCGGGTCCCAGCCCCAGCATTTT,CASSLGDVGSQPQHF
few,.,TRBV4-1,TRBJ1-1,TGCGCCAGCAGCCCAAATCGAGGGCAGGGTAGCACTGAAGCTTTCTTT,CASSPNRGQGSTEAFF
.,TRBD1,TRBV24-1,TRBJ2-5,TGTGCCACCAGTGATTTGAGGTGCAGGGGGCCTGAGACCCAGTACTTC,CATSDLRCRGPETQYF
.,.,TRBV20-1,TRBJ1-2,TGCAGTGCTACCTTCGGGGGCGCCTATGGCTACACCTTC,CSATFGGAYGYTF
few,TRBD1,TRBV20-1,TRBJ1-2,TGCAGTGTCGAGGGGGCATCGTACGGCTACACCTTC,CSVEGASYGYTF
.,TRBD2,TRBV5-1,TRBJ2-1,TGCGCCAGCAGCTCCGGGACTAGCGGGGGGGATGAGCAGTTCTTC,CASSSGTSGGDEQFF
few,TRBD1,TRBV20-1,TRBJ2-2,TGCAGTGCCCACAGGGGCGGGACCGGGGAGCTGTTTTTT,CSAHRGGTGELFF
few,.,TRBV5-1,TRBJ2-2,TGCGCCAGCACACAGGGCAGGGCCGACACCGGGGAGCTGTTTTTT,CASTQGRADTGELFF
few,.,TRBV7-9,TRBJ2-3,TGTGCCAGCAGTAAGGGGGGGGGCACAGATACGCAGTATTTT,CASSKGGGTDTQYF
.,TRBD2,TRBV20-1,TRBJ2-1,TGCAGTGCAAGGGGTCTAGCGGGGGGGAGCTCCTACAATGAGCAGTTCTTC,CSARGLAGGSSYNEQFF
.,TRBD1,TRBV5-1,TRBJ2-3,TGCGCCAGCAGCTTAACCTCCCAGGGGGCAGATACGCAGTATTTT,CASSLTSQGADTQYF
few,TRBD1,TRBV29-1,TRBJ2-6,TGCAGCGTCGACCTTCCGGGACAGGGGGACGGGGCCAACGTCCTGACTTTC,CSVDLPGQGDGANVLTF
.,.,TRBV4-1,TRBJ2-3,TGCGCCAGCAGCCAAGGGGTGACACGCCACGACACAGATACGCAGTATTTT,CASSQGVTRHDTDTQYF
few,.,TRBV5-1,TRBJ2-1,TGCGCCAGCAGCTTTGGGCCCTTGGCGAATGAGCAGTTCTTC,CASSFGPLANEQFF
few,TRBD1,TRBV6-5,TRBJ2-3,TGTGCCAGCAGCTACTCCGGGACAGGGTTTTCGACAGATACGCAGTATTTT,CASSYSGTGFSTDTQYF
.,.,TRBV4-1,TRBJ1-1,TGCGCCAGCAGCCGGGTACCCTTGAACACTGAAGCTTTCTTT,CASSRVPLNTEAFF
.,TRBD1,TRBV9,TRBJ1-2,TGTGCCAGCAGCGGGACCGGACAGGGGGCAGATGGCTACACCTTC,CASSGTGQGADGYTF
.,.,TRBV6-6,TRBJ1-1,TGTGCCTGCCTGCTTGGGACCGCGAACACTGAAGCTTTCTTT,CACLLGTANTEAFF
.,.,TRBV5-1,TRBJ1-1,TGCGCCAGCAGCTTGGGTCGAGCGAACACTGAAGCTTTCTTT,CASSLGRANTEAFF
.,.,TRBV7-3,TRBJ2-3,TGTGCCAGCAGCCCCGGTCTTGGGGGGAGTAGTTCGCAGTATTTT,CASSPGLGGSSSQYF
few,TRBD1,TRBV24-1,TRBJ2-2,TGTGCCACCAGTGACCGGACAGGGGAGAACACCGGGGAGCTGTTTTTT,CATSDRTGENTGELFF